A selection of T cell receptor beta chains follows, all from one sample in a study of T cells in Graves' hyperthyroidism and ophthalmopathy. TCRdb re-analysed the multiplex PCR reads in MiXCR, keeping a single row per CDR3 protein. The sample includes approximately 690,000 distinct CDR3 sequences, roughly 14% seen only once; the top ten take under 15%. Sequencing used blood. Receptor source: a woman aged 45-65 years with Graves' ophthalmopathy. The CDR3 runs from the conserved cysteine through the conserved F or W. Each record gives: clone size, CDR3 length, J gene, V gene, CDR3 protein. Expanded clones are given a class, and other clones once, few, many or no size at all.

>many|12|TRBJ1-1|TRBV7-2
CASSLAREKAFF
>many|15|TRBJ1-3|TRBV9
CASSVGSHSGNTIYF
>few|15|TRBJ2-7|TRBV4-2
CASSQAPGADYEQYF
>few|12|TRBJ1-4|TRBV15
CATSVGYEKLFF
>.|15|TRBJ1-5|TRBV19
CASSMRGRPNQPQHF
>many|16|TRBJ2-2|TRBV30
CAWSVEGLRRAGELFF
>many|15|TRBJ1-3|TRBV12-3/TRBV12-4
CASSDRERSGNTIYF
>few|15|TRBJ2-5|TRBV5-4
CASSPQAGASETQYF
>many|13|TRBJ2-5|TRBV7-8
CASSFQPPETQYF
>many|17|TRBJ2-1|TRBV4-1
CASSPRSGRGSYNEQFF
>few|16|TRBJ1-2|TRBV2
CASSRDRVRANYGYTF
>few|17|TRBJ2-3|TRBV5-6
CASSPGWTGAPADTQYF
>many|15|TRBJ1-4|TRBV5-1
CASSLRKAANEKLFF
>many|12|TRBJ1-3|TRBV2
CASSTGANTIYF